This T cell receptor (beta chain) was captured in a study of tumor and adjacent non-tumor tissue in lung cancer (dated by TCRdb to 2017 to 2018). Concerning the study at large: Patients with adenocarcinoma (approximately twelve), squamous cell carcinoma (2) and small cell lung cancer (1) were included in the cohort. Among the 15 or so patients, ages ranged from roughly 30 to 85 years, some ten were men and 5 were women, and disease was TNM stage I to III. Sequencing produced 125,075,908 productive TCRbeta reads in total, an average of approximately 4.2 million reads per sample. The study compared bulk TCRbeta repertoires between lung tumor tissue and matched distant non-tumor lung tissue from fewer than 18 lung cancer patients. TCRbeta CDR3 sequencing was performed on around 30 paired specimens, with one tumor sample and one normal lung sample collected per patient.

The CDR3, cysteine through phenylalanine, is 15 amino acids long. CDR3 DNA only is kept here, 45 bases in frame from base 1. The germline V gene (reference sequence) provides CDR1 SEHNR and CDR2 FQNEAQ. Bulk unsorted tissue served as the source for RNA extraction, and RNA quality was assessed using a NanoDrop ND-1000 and an Agilent 2100. Distant non-tumor tissue taken more than 3 cm from the tumor edge was used as the normal lung sample. Donors were newly diagnosed lung cancer patients admitted for thoracic surgery in China between August and November 2014, without prior chemotherapy. Patients who had received previous radiotherapy or chemotherapy, or who had another concurrent cancer, were excluded from the study. Pieces of surgical tissue measuring roughly 1-2.2 cm3 were kept in RNAlater solution and held at -80 degrees C until needed. Summary of the overall study and its limitations: With only roughly 16 patients in the cohort, the authors noted that larger samples and more detailed clinical data are needed. The top 100 clones made up a significantly larger cumulative share of the repertoire in normal lung than in tumor tissue. The sequencing platform is not named in the methods, and unique molecular identifiers are not mentioned. Because peripheral blood was not sequenced, the blood TCRbeta repertoires of the lung cancer patients in the study went unexamined. Tumor tissue showed significantly higher TCR diversity (inverse Simpson) than normal lung tissue, at roughly 390 vs 170 (P = 0.0075, Mann-Whitney U test). Significantly higher TCR diversity was found in younger patients, and higher tumor TCR diversity was associated with shorter overall and disease-free survival.

As to this clonotype: It has no known antigen specificity. Mismatch with germline at one junction end may stem from a read error.

To prepare the library, multiplex PCR was applied. The reads were generated on an Illumina HiSeq 2500. TCRbeta libraries were built by three rounds of nested PCR using primers (Table S4), following protocols modified from ARM-PCR. Before sequencing, PCR products of 200-500 bp were excised from the gel and purified with the QIAquick gel extraction kit. The source study handled its data this way. Reads were cleaned with Trimmomatic, merged with FLASH into complete CDR3 sequences, and assigned to V(D)J germline segments with MiTCR. Clonal diversity was calculated as the inverse Simpson's index using VDJtools. A read counted as productive if the sequence was in-frame and lacked a premature stop codon. Using fastp trimming at Q25 and MiXCR clonotype assembly, TCRdb reanalyzed the public sequencing data and kept in-frame beta chains. Every distinct CDR3 protein forms one entry, paired with its most common genes and DNA. The V and J calls were determined by TCRdb, not by the authors. For this sample there are about 60,000 distinct CDR3 sequences; around two thirds appear just once. The top ten hold under 35% of the sample.

The chain links TRBV7-9 with TRBJ2-5; matching of 6 bases hints at TRBD2 as the D gene. The DNA matches TRBJ2-1 better at its end, which makes the J call doubtful. This sequence originates from a man aged 65 to 79 with non-small cell lung cancer. Sequencing was carried out using distant non-tumor lung tissue. Here is the DNA: TGTGTCAGCAGCCCGGACGGAGGGACGCAAGAGACCCAGTTCTTC. This is translated as CVSSPDGGTQETQFF.